This TCR beta chain was documented in a study of CD8 T cells in ankylosing spondylitis. The CDR3 has 13 amino acids. Trimming took off 1 base at V and 3 bases at J, with 7 bases between the two ends. CDR1 is LGHNA and CDR2 is YSLEER in the germline V gene. Points from the study as a whole: Blood from ankylosing spondylitis patients appeared to carry a characteristic roughly 8-variant TCR beta motif. Peripheral blood samples showed relatively rare disease-linked clones, and these clones were CD8+.

On this clonotype itself: Its antigen is unknown.

Each CDR3 protein is one row after TCRdb ran MiXCR on the 5' RACE reads. Of approximately 520,000 distinct CDR3 sequences listed, 5.3% are singletons. The specimen sequenced was blood, either unsorted or a sorted T cell fraction (not recorded which). The sequence was collected from a male donor with ankylosing spondylitis. The V gene is TRBV4-3, the J gene TRBJ2-7; D ambiguous. CDR3 coding DNA: TGCGCCAGCAGCCAAGTGGACGGCTACGAGCAGTACTTC. Encoded protein: CASSQVDGYEQYF.